This T cell receptor (beta chain) was sequenced for a study of control samples from healthy donors and cancer patients. Method: immunoSEQ multiplex PCR; TCRdb's copy keeps in-frame clones and lacks some. This sample has around 97,000 clones, with 75% to 90% found just once. Germline CDR1 reads SGHRS; CDR2 reads YFSETQ. The CDR3 has 15 amino acids. Germline trimming cut 4 bases from V and 6 bases from J; bases unmatched to any gene: 3. The source material was PBMCs. The chain has TRBV5-1 and TRBJ2-2; 13 bases map to TRBD2. The TCR was taken from a man in his fifties or sixties with lung cancer. The CDR3 nucleotides read TGCGCCAGCAGCACGGGACTAGCGGGGTCCGGGGAGCTGTTTTTT. Residues: CASSTGLAGSGELFF.